These 16 T cell receptor beta chains came from one sample sequenced in a study of blood T cell repertoires in COVID-19. TCRdb keeps only in-frame clones here, not all; method: immunoSEQ multiplex PCR. The sample consists of about 220,000 clones, almost 85% of them appearing once. Sample: peripheral blood. The receptors were gathered from a woman aged 70-85 years with COVID-19, enrolled during active disease.

This sequence joins TRBV6-5 and TRBJ1-1; TRBD1 agrees at 7 bases. V lost 6 bases and J lost 1; bases outside the gene matches: 5. This CDR3 contains 14 residues. Germline lookup yields CDR1 MNHEY and CDR2 SVGAGI. CDR3 amino acids: CASRLGQENTEAFF. In DNA, the CDR3 is TGTGCCAGCAGATTAGGACAGGAGAACACTGAAGCTTTCTTT.

The chain is built from TRBV7-8 and TRBJ1-1; no reliable D call. The CDR3 consists of 15 residues. V was trimmed by 4 bases and J by 0 bases, leaving 12 bases between them. Germline lookup yields CDR1 SGHVS and CDR2 FQNEAQ. The CDR3 sequence: CASSSAGNMNTEAFF. The CDR3 DNA sequence: TGTGCCAGCAGCTCCGCTGGCAACATGAACACTGAAGCTTTCTTT.

The gene calls are TRBV7-9 and TRBJ1-1; D ambiguous. Trimming cost V 2 bases and J 0 bases, with 10 bases left between them. Germline values: CDR1 SEHNR, CDR2 FQNEAQ (reference sequence). The CDR3 runs to 15 residues. Here the CDR3 DNA reads TGTGCCAGCAGCTTAAAAACTGGTATGAACACTGAAGCTTTCTTT. Amino acids: CASSLKTGMNTEAFF.

The chain has TRBV3-1 (or the pseudogene TRBV3-2) and TRBJ1-2; D ambiguous. The CDR3 consists of 16 residues. CDR1 and CDR2 (germline): LGHDT, YNNKEL (reference sequence). The V and J ends lost 3 bases and 6 bases respectively, with 20 bases between them. DNA for the CDR3: TGTGCCAGCAGCCACAAGTCCCAGGTACCAAGGAATGGCTACACCTTC. This translates into CASSHKSQVPRNGYTF.

The chain combines TRBV5-1 with TRBJ1-6; TRBD1 agrees at 7 bases. V lost 0 bases and J lost 7; bases outside the gene matches: 7. This CDR3 is 16 amino acids long. Germline CDR1 is SGHRS and CDR2 is YFSETQ. The CDR3 coding sequence is TGCGCCAGCAGCTTGGCCCAGGGGACAGCCAATTCACCCCTCCACTTT. It translates to CASSLAQGTANSPLHF.

The CDR3 here is CASSYRQGYNEQFF. The CDR3 DNA follows: TGTGCCAGCAGTTACAGGCAGGGCTACAATGAGCAGTTCTTC. This chain uses TRBV6-5 with TRBJ2-1; TRBD1 might be the D (5 bases). In germline, CDR1 is MNHEY, CDR2 SVGAGI. The CDR3 has 14 amino acids. V lost 2 bases and J lost 3, with 8 bases in between.

V gene TRBV12-3 or TRBV12-4 combines with J gene TRBJ1-3; the match to TRBD1 covers 9 bases. J was trimmed by 13 bases and V by 6 bases; bases with no gene match: 7. The CDR3 length is 12 residues. DNA for the CDR3: TGTGCCAGCAGCCGGACAGGGGCTAGTATATATTTT. It specifies CASSRTGASIYF.

The chain couples TRBV3-1 (or the pseudogene TRBV3-2) to TRBJ1-3; the D gene is possibly TRBD1 (5 bases). CDR1 and CDR2 from the germline V gene are LGHDT and YNNKEL (reference sequence). The CDR3 is 15 residues long. V was trimmed by 5 bases and J by 3 bases, leaving 14 bases between them. The CDR3 region has the DNA TGTGCCAGCAGCGACTCAGGGAAATATGGAAACACCATATATTTT. Its protein product is CASSDSGKYGNTIYF.

This chain connects TRBV27 to TRBJ2-3, with TRBD2 matching over 9 bases. CDR1 MNHEY and CDR2 SMNVEV come from the germline V gene (reference sequence). Germline trimming cut 4 bases from V and 5 bases from J; bases unmatched to any gene: 16. This CDR3 has 18 amino acids. This chain's CDR3 is CASSYPHLAGGPRDTQYF. CDR3 nucleotides: TGTGCCAGCAGTTACCCTCACTTGGCGGGAGGGCCGAGAGATACGCAGTATTTT.

This rearrangement joins TRBV2 to TRBJ2-5, with 8 bases fitting TRBD1. Germline V CDR1 and CDR2: SNHLY, FYNNEI. The J segment lost 3 bases and the V segment lost 5 bases, leaving 17 bases of the junction unmatched. The CDR3 contains 18 residues. CDR3 protein: CASSPVRGRWEREETQYF. The CDR3 DNA is TGTGCCAGCAGTCCCGTCAGGGGGCGATGGGAGAGAGAAGAGACCCAGTACTTC.

The chain employs TRBV5-1 and TRBJ2-5; D is unclear. The CDR3 length is 16 residues. Germline CDR1 SGHRS, CDR2 YFSETQ. Trimming took 0 bases from V and 0 from J, leaving 12 bases between them. The CDR3 nucleotides read TGCGCCAGCAGCTTGGGGGCAGAAACCCACCAAGAGACCCAGTACTTC. The encoded protein is CASSLGAETHQETQYF.

V and J are TRBV2 and TRBJ1-6; D is unresolved. The CDR3 spans 15 residues. Germline CDR1 and CDR2: SNHLY and FYNNEI. Trimming left V 4 bases short and J 0 bases short, with 7 bases between. CDR3 residues: CASSAESSYNSPLHF. For the CDR3, the DNA is TGTGCCAGCAGTGCCGAGAGCTCCTATAATTCACCCCTCCACTTT.

V and J are TRBV4-2 and TRBJ1-2; no reliable D call. In germline, CDR1 is LGHNA, CDR2 YNFKEQ. This CDR3 contains 14 residues. The V end lost 5 bases, the J end lost 0 bases, and 10 bases lay between the germline ends. Written as DNA, the CDR3 is TGTGCCAGCAGCACGAGAGGGCCTAACTATGGCTACACCTTC. Its translation is CASSTRGPNYGYTF.

The genes are TRBV19 and TRBJ1-5, with TRBD1 as a possible D gene (6 bases). V lost 3 bases to trimming and J lost 1 base, with 19 bases between them. The CDR3 has 18 residues. Germline V gives CDR1 LNHDA, CDR2 SQIVND (reference sequence). The CDR3 loop is CASSIYQGQGLSNQPQHF. CDR3 DNA sequence: TGTGCCAGTAGTATTTATCAGGGGCAGGGCTTAAGCAATCAGCCCCAGCATTTT.

V is TRBV7-2 and J is TRBJ2-1; no firm D call. Trimming shortened V by 3 bases and J by 5 bases, and 8 bases separated the two germline ends. Looked up from germline, CDR1 is SGHTA and CDR2 is FQGNSA. CDR3 length equals 13 residues. The CDR3 here is CASSLALNNEQFF. The CDR3 DNA reads TGTGCCAGCAGCTTGGCCTTAAACAATGAGCAGTTCTTC.

This clone was counted once. In DNA form, the CDR3 reads TGTGCCAGCAGCTTGACAGGTGACACTGAAGCTTTCTTT. The encoded protein is CASSLTGDTEAFF. The chain is built from TRBV5-4 and TRBJ1-1; TRBD1 might be the D (5 bases). This CDR3 region has 13 residues. Trimming pared 1 base from V and 3 bases from J, leaving 7 bases between. The germline gives CDR1 SGHNT, CDR2 YYREEE (reference sequence).